What follows are 32 T cell receptor beta chains derived from one specimen sequenced in a study of blood T cells in healthy people across ages. The second PCR ran about 6 to 11 cycles with a sample-barcoded 5' primer and J-beta primers. Via MiXCR, TCRdb re-called the 5' RACE reads, giving one row per CDR3 protein. The sample records about 640,000 distinct CDR3 sequences, about 54% being singletons. Source material: blood. All receptors come from a man between 60 and 75 years old in good health.

The chain combines TRBV20-1 with TRBJ1-1; D gene unclear. CDR1 and CDR2 (germline): DFQATT, SNEGSKA (reference sequence). V dropped 6 bases and J dropped 3 bases, with 17 bases sitting between them. The CDR3 length is 14 residues. CDR3 sequence: CSAPRWEVDTEAFF. The CDR3 coding sequence is TGCAGTGCCCCGCGGTGGGAAGTGGACACTGAAGCTTTCTTT.

The chain couples TRBV29-1 to TRBJ1-2; TRBD1 aligns across 8 bases. V lost 7 bases, J lost 4 bases, and 5 bases stayed unmatched. CDR3 length: 12 residues. Germline CDR1 is SQVTM and CDR2 is ANQGSEA. The CDR3 region is CSADRVGYGYTF. CDR3 in DNA: TGCAGCGCGGACAGGGTCGGCTATGGCTACACCTTC. Together with reference TRBV29-1 and TRBJ1-2, the CDR3 gives the full variable domain: SAVISQKPSRDICQRGTSLTIQCQVDSQVTMMFWYRQQPGQSLTLIATANQGSEATYESGFVIDKFPISRPNLTFSTLTVSNMSPEDSSIYLCSADRVGYGYTFGSGTRLTVV.

As to this clonotype: A clone one base away is much larger, so this may be a read error. V and J are TRBV2 and TRBJ2-4, with 8 bases lining up with TRBD2. This CDR3 contains 15 residues. Germline values: CDR1 SNHLY, CDR2 FYNNEI. J gave up 15 bases and V 8 bases, and 21 bases lay outside the gene matches. The CDR3 is CASLKVAGISYERYF. The CDR3 DNA is TGTGCCAGCCTGAAGGTAGCGGGGATTTCCTACGAGCGGTACTTC. The full variable domain, with the rest looked up from reference TRBV2 and TRBJ2-4, is EPEVTQTPSHQVTQMGQEVILRCVPISNHLYFYWYRQILGQKVEFLVSFYNNEISEKSEIFDDQFSVERPDGSNFTLKIRSTKLEDSAMYFCASLKVAGISYERYFGAGTRLSVL.

The chain has TRBV7-9 and TRBJ2-7, with D possibly called TRBD1 or TRBD2 (5 bases each). Trimming removed 5 bases from V and 2 bases from J, with 13 bases in between. Per the germline V gene, CDR1 is SEHNR and CDR2 is FQNEAQ (reference sequence). The CDR3 consists of 14 residues. The CDR3 bases are TGTGCCAGCAGCCGGGGACGCAGGACCTACGAGCAGTACTTC. This codes for CASSRGRRTYEQYF. Full variable domain (outside the CDR3, taken from reference TRBV7-9 and TRBJ2-7): DTGVSQNPRHKITKRGQNVTFRCDPISEHNRLYWYRQTLGQGPEFLTYFQNEAQLEKSRLLSDRFSAERPKGSFSTLEIQRTEQGDSAMYLCASSRGRRTYEQYFGPGTRLTVT.

This clonotype occurred a few times. V is TRBV29-1 and J is TRBJ2-5; a possible D gene is TRBD2 (6 bases). The V and J ends lost 3 bases and 5 bases respectively, with 10 bases between them. There are 12 residues in the CDR3. CDR1 and CDR2 (germline): SQVTM, ANQGSEA. The CDR3 DNA sequence: TGCAGCGTTGACGCGGGACGGGAGACCCAGTACTTC. Translating gives CSVDAGRETQYF.

To note about this clonotype: An end of the junction differs from the germline gene, which may be a read error. The V call is TRBV6-6, the J call TRBJ2-1, with D possibly matching TRBD1 (5 bases). The CDR3 length is 12 residues. The V gene's germline CDR1 is MNHNY and CDR2 SVGAGI (reference sequence). CDR3: CASSHSQGVGFF. DNA of the CDR3: TGTGCCAGCAGTCACTCCCAGGGCGTGGGGTTCTTC.

This chain joins TRBV12-3 or TRBV12-4 and TRBJ2-5; TRBD2 aligns across 9 bases. The junction had 2 bases not matched to a gene; V was cut back by 2 bases and J by 1 base. This CDR3 is 15 amino acids long. The DNA for the CDR3 is TGTGCCAGCAGTTTACGGCGGGGGGGCCAAGAGACCCAGTACTTC. Its translation: CASSLRRGGQETQYF.

The rearrangement uses TRBV6-1 and TRBJ1-1, with D possibly being TRBD1 (5 bases). Trimming took 10 bases from V and 4 from J, leaving 19 bases between them. From germline, CDR1 is MNHNS and CDR2 SASEGT. This CDR3 is built from 14 residues. The CDR3 sequence: CATIRGPGGTEAFF. CDR3 sequence (DNA): TGTGCCACCATTAGGGGTCCGGGGGGCACTGAAGCTTTCTTT.

The table lists this clonotype with a few counts. The rearrangement links TRBV9 to TRBJ2-5, with 11 bases matching TRBD2. Judging by the DNA end, TRBJ2-7 fits better; the J call may be wrong. Germline V gives CDR1 SGDLS, CDR2 YYNGEE. The CDR3 runs 14 residues. This chain's CDR3 is CASSPSGGFYEQYF. As DNA, the CDR3 is TGTGCCAGCAGTCCTAGCGGGGGGTTCTACGAGCAGTACTTC.

The chain is built from TRBV4-2 and TRBJ1-2; D remains unclear. The CDR3 is made up of 15 amino acids. From germline, CDR1 is LGHNA and CDR2 YNFKEQ. V lost 1 base, J lost 4 bases, and 13 bases lay in between. This chain's CDR3 is CASSQGLGESYGYTF. The CDR3, as DNA: TGTGCCAGCAGCCAAGGGCTCGGGGAGAGCTATGGCTACACCTTC.

This chain joins TRBV5-1 and TRBJ2-7; TRBD1 agrees at 8 bases. CDR1 and CDR2 from the germline V gene are SGHRS and YFSETQ. This CDR3 has 14 amino acids. The trim removed 4 bases at V and 5 bases at J, leaving 8 bases unmatched. CDR3 residues: CASSDDRGRDEQYF. CDR3 coding DNA: TGCGCCAGCAGCGACGACAGGGGCCGCGACGAGCAGTACTTC. The variable domain in full, with the rest retrieved from reference TRBV5-1 and TRBJ2-7, is KAGVTQTPRYLIKTRGQQVTLSCSPISGHRSVSWYQQTPGQGLQFLFEYFSETQRNKGNFPGRFSGRQFSNSRSEMNVSTLELGDSALYLCASSDDRGRDEQYFGPGTRLTVT.

This clonotype was seen more than once but under ten times. The chain carries TRBV20-1 and TRBJ2-7; D possibly corresponds to TRBD1 (5 bases). The CDR3 spans 14 residues. The V and J ends lost 0 bases and 3 bases respectively, with 12 bases between them. Germline CDR1 is DFQATT and CDR2 is SNEGSKA (reference sequence). The chain's CDR3 is CSARDRGHGYEQYF. CDR3 DNA: TGCAGTGCTAGAGATAGAGGACATGGCTACGAGCAGTACTTC.

The CDR3 here is CSVDAPDRDPHEQFF. DNA of the CDR3: TGCAGCGTTGACGCCCCGGACAGGGATCCCCATGAGCAGTTCTTC. V gene TRBV29-1 combines with J gene TRBJ2-1; the match to TRBD1 covers 8 bases. V shed 3 bases, J shed 8 bases, and the junction held 12 bases outside the gene matches. The length of the CDR3 is 15 residues. Germline-derived CDR1 and CDR2 are SQVTM and ANQGSEA.

This chain links TRBV2 with TRBJ1-2; 8 bases are a match to TRBD1. CDR1 SNHLY and CDR2 FYNNEI come from the germline V gene. This CDR3 spans 13 amino acids. J was trimmed by 3 bases and V by 4 bases; bases with no gene match: 1. For the CDR3, the DNA is TGTGCCAGCAGTGGACAGGGGTACTATGGCTACACCTTC. Its translation: CASSGQGYYGYTF.

The chain employs TRBV5-1 and TRBJ2-5; D is possibly TRBD1 or TRBD2 (5 bases each). The J call is doubtful: the DNA matches TRBJ2-7 better. The CDR3 has 15 residues. The V gene's germline CDR1 is SGHRS and CDR2 YFSETQ. The CDR3 sequence is CASSSAWGPNYEQYF. The CDR3 DNA reads as TGCGCCAGCAGCTCCGCATGGGGACCAAACTACGAGCAGTACTTC.

The V gene is TRBV27, the J gene TRBJ1-6; 7 bases match TRBD1. The CDR3 runs to 15 residues. CDR1 and CDR2 (germline): MNHEY, SMNVEV (reference sequence). Trimming cost V 3 bases and J 10 bases; bases outside gene matches: 9. DNA for the CDR3: TGTGCCAGCAGTTTCTCAACAGGGGAGGTGTCACCCCTCCACTTT. Protein sequence: CASSFSTGEVSPLHF.

This clonotype was counted many times. CDR3 protein: CSARDSGQGAGLRNSPLHF. In DNA, the CDR3 is TGCAGTGCTAGAGATTCGGGACAGGGGGCGGGTTTACGTAATTCACCCCTCCACTTT. The chain employs TRBV20-1 and TRBJ1-6; 12 bases line up with TRBD1. Unmatched junction bases numbered 12, after V lost 0 bases and J lost 6 bases. Germline assignment: CDR1 DFQATT and CDR2 SNEGSKA (reference sequence). This CDR3 region has 19 residues.

This clonotype has just a few counts. This chain joins TRBV29-1 and TRBJ2-3; no clear D gene. Trimming shortened V by 2 bases and J by 0 bases, and 0 bases separated the two germline ends. Germline values: CDR1 SQVTM, CDR2 ANQGSEA. The CDR3 spans 11 residues. This chain's CDR3 is CSVESTDTQYF. DNA of the CDR3: TGCAGCGTTGAAAGCACAGATACGCAGTATTTT.

This chain's CDR3 is CSARDPTGTSYEQYF. In nucleotides, the CDR3 is TGCAGTGCTAGAGATCCCACAGGGACCTCCTACGAGCAGTACTTC. The V gene is TRBV20-1, the J gene TRBJ2-7, with D perhaps TRBD1 (6 bases). Germline CDR1 is DFQATT and CDR2 is SNEGSKA (reference sequence). This CDR3 is 15 amino acids long. Between the trimmed V and J ends, which lost 0 bases and 0 bases, there was a span of 12 bases.

The chain combines TRBV12-3 or TRBV12-4 with TRBJ1-1, with D possibly TRBD1 on 5 matching bases. Trimming took 3 bases from V and 2 from J, leaving 10 bases between them. The CDR3 has 14 amino acids. The CDR3 region is CASSLRDLNTEAFF. The CDR3 nucleotides read TGTGCCAGCAGTTTGAGGGACCTAAACACTGAAGCTTTCTTT.

The chain carries TRBV20-1 and TRBJ1-2; D is unclear. The germline gives CDR1 DFQATT, CDR2 SNEGSKA (reference sequence). The CDR3 consists of 12 residues. As DNA, the CDR3 is TGCAGACCATTTGGGAGTAACTATGGCTACACCTTC. It codes for CRPFGSNYGYTF.

The table lists this clonotype with a few counts. V usage is TRBV5-1 and J usage is TRBJ2-1, with 14 bases lining up with TRBD2. After removal of 4 bases from V and 3 bases from J, the junction contained 6 bases not matched to a gene. The CDR3 sequence is 17 residues long. The V gene's germline CDR1 is SGHRS and CDR2 YFSETQ. The CDR3: CASSRGLAGALYNEQFF. The CDR3 region has the DNA TGCGCCAGCAGCCGGGGACTAGCGGGGGCCCTCTACAATGAGCAGTTCTTC.

CDR3 nucleotide sequence: TGTGCCAGCAGTCCGGACGCCCAGAGTACCGGGGAGCTGTTTTTT. Encoded protein: CASSPDAQSTGELFF. This chain joins TRBV6-1 and TRBJ2-2; the D is unclear. This CDR3 has 15 amino acids. Germline V gives CDR1 MNHNS, CDR2 SASEGT. Trimming stripped 5 bases from V and 5 bases from J, with 15 bases between.

This clonotype was picked up a small number of times. The chain couples TRBV29-1 to TRBJ2-5; D possibly corresponds to TRBD2 (5 bases). The CDR3 extends over 13 amino acids. V was shortened by 3 bases and J by 5 bases, with 13 bases between the two germline ends. Germline CDR1 reads SQVTM; CDR2 reads ANQGSEA. The CDR3 protein is CSVDFGKGETQYF. DNA for the CDR3: TGCAGCGTTGACTTCGGGAAAGGGGAGACCCAGTACTTC.

The genes are TRBV5-1 and TRBJ2-5, with 13 bases that match TRBD2. Near its end, the DNA agrees better with TRBJ2-7, so the J call may be wrong. Germline lookup yields CDR1 SGHRS and CDR2 YFSETQ. The CDR3 consists of 15 residues. The DNA of the CDR3 is TGCGCCAGCAGCACTGGGACTAGCGGGGTCTACGAGCAGTACTTC. Translating it yields CASSTGTSGVYEQYF.

This chain links TRBV2 with TRBJ2-3; D might be TRBD1 or TRBD2, each matching 6 bases. Germline CDR1 SNHLY, CDR2 FYNNEI. V was trimmed by 6 bases and J by 2 bases, leaving 15 bases between them. This CDR3 has 15 amino acids. CDR3 bases: TGTGCCAGCAGCGGAGGGGGACCCCTCACAGATACGCAGTATTTT. This translates into CASSGGGPLTDTQYF.

As DNA, the CDR3 is TGCAGTGCTAATCTAGCGGGGGGTGGAGAGACCCAGTACTTC. It codes for CSANLAGGGETQYF. The rearrangement joins TRBV20-1 to TRBJ2-4, with 11 bases matching TRBD2. Matching the DNA end better, TRBJ2-5 makes the J call doubtful. CDR3 length: 14 residues. Germline V CDR1 and CDR2: DFQATT, SNEGSKA (reference sequence).

This chain uses TRBV27 with TRBJ2-4; 7 bases line up with TRBD1. Germline CDR1 reads MNHEY; CDR2 reads SMNVEV (reference sequence). Germline trimming cut 3 bases from V and 1 base from J; bases unmatched to any gene: 6. This CDR3 has 16 residues. CDR3 sequence (DNA): TGTGCCAGCAGTTTCGGGACAGTCACGGCCAAAAACATTCAGTACTTC. Its translation: CASSFGTVTAKNIQYF.

The chain has TRBV7-2 and TRBJ1-2; D is undetermined. The V end lost 1 base, the J end lost 8 bases, and 14 bases lay between the germline ends. The CDR3 contains 14 residues. CDR1 is SGHTA, CDR2 FQGNSA, per germline. The DNA for the CDR3 is TGTGCCAGCAGCTTAGAGGGCTCGTTCTGGGGCTACACCTTC. As protein: CASSLEGSFWGYTF.

V and J are TRBV7-2 and TRBJ2-7; 10 positions match TRBD1. Germline values: CDR1 SGHTA, CDR2 FQGNSA. This CDR3 spans 15 amino acids. V was pared by 5 bases and J by 0 bases, with 4 bases of the junction left unmatched. CDR3 sequence reads: CASSTGTGASYEQYF. The CDR3 DNA follows: TGTGCCAGCAGCACAGGGACAGGGGCCTCCTACGAGCAGTACTTC.

The chain carries TRBV7-2 and TRBJ2-5; D unresolved. CDR3 length: 15 residues. The ends were cut back, 1 base at V and 1 base at J, with 10 bases in the middle. The V gene's germline CDR1 is SGHTA and CDR2 FQGNSA. This chain's CDR3 is CASSLVISTQETQYF. The DNA of the CDR3 is TGTGCCAGCAGCTTAGTTATTAGCACCCAAGAGACCCAGTACTTC. Full variable domain (missing parts from reference TRBV7-2 and TRBJ2-5): GAGVSQSPSNKVTEKGKDVELRCDPISGHTALYWYRQSLGQGLEFLIYFQGNSAPDKSGLPSDRFSAERTGGSVSTLTIQRTQQEDSAVYLCASSLVISTQETQYFGPGTRLLVL.

This clonotype came up once. The chain is built from TRBV10-3 and TRBJ2-7, with D perhaps being TRBD1 or TRBD2 (5 bases each). The J call may be wrong; the DNA end is better matched by TRBJ2-5. Germline V gives CDR1 ENHRY, CDR2 SYGVKD. This CDR3 is 12 amino acids long. The CDR3 coding sequence is TGTGCCGTCGGGACCCGGCGAGAGACCCAGTACTTC. Translated: CAVGTRRETQYF.